The rows below give T cell receptor beta chains drawn from one sample of a study of cytomegalovirus exposure and HLA in healthy donors. Produced via immunoSEQ multiplex PCR; TCRdb's table is partial and in-frame only. Of about 200,000 clones detected, about 79% appear once; the ten largest clones hold roughly 0.098%. Sequences were obtained from PBMCs. These receptors all come from a boy between 2 and 10 years old in good health and CMV-seronegative. CDR3s include the opening cysteine and the closing phenylalanine or tryptophan. A D gene is named only where the DNA matches it firmly. Only some rows state a clone size, as once, few, many or a class for expanded clones.

d_call,j_call,clone_size,v_call,cdr3_aa,cdr3_nt
TRBD2,TRBJ2-3,once,TRBV5-6,CASSLLGLAGRDTQYF,TGTGCCAGCAGCCTCCTTGGACTAGCGGGGAGGGATACGCAGTATTTT
-,TRBJ1-2,once,TRBV7-2,CASSLDFTGGYTF,TGTGCCAGCAGCTTAGATTTTACAGGTGGCTACACCTTC
TRBD1,TRBJ1-2,-,TRBV5-4,CASSPGGNYGYTF,TGTGCCAGCAGCCCAGGGGGGAACTATGGCTACACCTTC
-,TRBJ1-1,once,TRBV21-1,CASSEPSQGVRNTEAFF,TGTGCCAGCAGCGAACCTTCCCAGGGGGTGCGGAACACTGAAGCTTTCTTT
-,TRBJ2-7,-,TRBV10-3,CAISDRGGSYEQYF,TGTGCCATCAGTGATAGGGGGGGGAGCTACGAGCAGTACTTC
TRBD2,TRBJ2-2,-,TRBV11-3,CASSTSGGARTGELFF,TGTGCCAGCAGCACTAGCGGGGGGGCCAGGACCGGGGAGCTGTTTTTT
-,TRBJ1-3,once,TRBV10-3,CAIEGSGNTIYF,TGTGCCATCGAGGGCTCTGGAAACACCATATATTTT
-,TRBJ2-3,-,TRBV2,CASSRESVGSDTQYF,TGTGCCAGCAGCAGAGAGAGTGTCGGGTCAGATACGCAGTATTTT
-,TRBJ2-5,-,TRBV18,CASSPRGNQETQYF,TGTGCCAGCTCACCACGGGGCAACCAAGAGACCCAGTACTTC
-,TRBJ2-6,-,TRBV9,CASGGGGLAGANVLTF,TGTGCCAGCGGGGGAGGGGGTTTAGCTGGGGCCAACGTCCTGACTTTC
TRBD1,TRBJ2-3,-,TRBV5-1,CASSSQGQGMGDTQYF,TGCGCCAGCAGCTCGCAGGGACAGGGGATGGGAGATACGCAGTATTTT
TRBD2,TRBJ2-7,-,TRBV6-5,CASSSGLADLYEQYF,TGTGCCAGCAGTTCCGGACTAGCGGACCTATACGAGCAGTACTTC
-,TRBJ2-7,-,TRBV27,CASSTTDSSYEQYF,TGTGCCAGCAGTACGACCGACTCCTCCTACGAGCAGTACTTC
-,TRBJ2-5,-,TRBV5-4,CASSLGQATQYF,TGTGCCAGCAGCTTGGGGCAGGCGACCCAGTACTTC
TRBD2,TRBJ2-2,-,TRBV6-5,CASSYGLAGAGELFF,TGTGCCAGCAGTTACGGACTAGCGGGGGCCGGGGAGCTGTTTTTT
-,TRBJ2-7,-,TRBV30,CAWSLSSYEQYF,TGTGCCTGGAGCCTTAGCTCCTACGAGCAGTACTTC
TRBD1,TRBJ1-5,few,TRBV4-1,CASSPRQGRQPQHF,TGCGCCAGCAGCCCTCGACAGGGCCGCCAGCCCCAGCATTTT
-,TRBJ2-3,-,TRBV29-1,CSVEAERVTDTQYF,TGCAGCGTTGAAGCCGAGCGTGTCACAGATACGCAGTATTTT
TRBD1,TRBJ2-2,once,TRBV9,CASSDRGDGELFF,TGTGCCAGCAGCGACAGGGGGGACGGGGAGCTGTTTTTT
TRBD1,TRBJ1-1,few,TRBV6-5,CASSFTGQAGGTEAFF,TGTGCCAGCAGTTTCACTGGACAGGCGGGAGGCACTGAAGCTTTCTTT
-,TRBJ1-1,-,TRBV5-1,CASSLGQQRDEAFF,TGCGCCAGCAGCTTAGGACAGCAAAGGGATGAAGCTTTCTTT
TRBD2,TRBJ2-3,-,TRBV4-3,CASSQVTPSGAADTQYF,TGCGCCAGCAGCCAAGTGACCCCTAGCGGGGCGGCGGATACGCAGTATTTT
TRBD1,TRBJ2-7,-,TRBV18,CASSPHSPDGTGPYEQYF,TGTGCCAGCTCACCGCACTCACCCGATGGGACAGGGCCCTACGAGCAGTACTTC
TRBD1,TRBJ1-1,-,TRBV7-2,CARIRGRWGNTEAFF,TGTGCCAGAATCAGGGGGCGTTGGGGGAACACTGAAGCTTTCTTT
TRBD1,TRBJ2-7,-,TRBV6-4,CASPFGQGLWQYF,TGTGCCAGCCCATTCGGACAGGGCCTGTGGCAGTACTTC
TRBD1,TRBJ2-5,-,TRBV11-2,CASRQGVGTQYF,TGTGCCAGCAGACAGGGGGTTGGGACCCAGTACTTC
-,TRBJ2-2,-,TRBV4-1,CASSQQLNTGELFF,TGCGCCAGCAGCCAACAATTGAACACCGGGGAGCTGTTTTTT
-,TRBJ1-2,-,TRBV5-6,CASSLPGGLNYGYTF,TGTGCCAGCAGCTTGCCGGGGGGCCTTAACTATGGCTACACCTTC
-,TRBJ2-7,-,TRBV11-2,CASSSGVGVSYEQYF,TGTGCCAGCAGCTCCGGTGTCGGGGTCTCCTACGAGCAGTACTTC
-,TRBJ2-2,few,TRBV27,CASSLGWADYTGELFF,TGTGCCAGCAGTTTGGGTTGGGCAGATTACACCGGGGAGCTGTTTTTT
TRBD2,TRBJ2-5,-,TRBV9,CASSVGFGLAGQETQYF,TGTGCCAGCAGCGTCGGATTCGGACTAGCGGGTCAGGAGACCCAGTACTTC
-,TRBJ2-1,-,TRBV15,CATSRDINEQFF,TGTGCCACCAGCAGAGATATAAATGAGCAGTTCTTC
-,TRBJ1-6,once,TRBV5-1,CASSTGGGNSPLHF,TGCGCCAGCAGCACCGGGGGGGGAAATTCACCCCTCCACTTT
-,TRBJ1-2,-,TRBV7-8,CASSLGQNYGYTF,TGTGCCAGCAGCTTAGGGCAGAACTATGGCTACACCTTC
TRBD2,TRBJ2-2,-,TRBV11-3,CASSLAIGGGDTGELFF,TGTGCCAGCAGCTTAGCAATCGGCGGGGGGGACACCGGGGAGCTGTTTTTT
-,TRBJ2-3,-,TRBV7-3,CASSSDSRGTQYF,TGTGCCAGCAGCTCCGACTCCCGAGGTACGCAGTATTTT
TRBD1,TRBJ1-1,-,TRBV7-3,CASSLTGTGVAFF,TGTGCCAGCAGCTTAACGGGGACAGGCGTAGCTTTCTTT
-,TRBJ2-2,-,TRBV7-6,CASSLNARGNTGELFF,TGTGCCAGCAGCTTAAATGCCAGGGGGAACACCGGGGAGCTGTTTTTT
TRBD1,TRBJ2-2,-,TRBV4-2,CASSPGQGKRTGELFF,TGTGCCAGCAGCCCGGGACAGGGAAAGAGGACCGGGGAGCTGTTTTTT
-,TRBJ2-3,-,TRBV2,CASTSRGSTDTQYF,TGTGCCAGCACGAGTCGGGGGAGCACAGATACGCAGTATTTT
TRBD2,TRBJ2-7,once,TRBV4-1,CASSRYPSGAGGDYEQYF,TGCGCCAGCAGCCGATACCCTTCCGGGGCGGGGGGCGACTACGAGCAGTACTTC
TRBD1,TRBJ2-2,few,TRBV2,CATTGGGAGELFF,TGTGCCACCACAGGGGGAGGTGCCGGGGAGCTGTTTTTT
TRBD2,TRBJ2-7,-,TRBV9,CASSPGGTTYEQYF,TGTGCCAGCAGCCCGGGGGGGACTACCTACGAGCAGTACTTC
-,TRBJ1-2,-,TRBV5-1,CASSSGAWGYGYTF,TGCGCCAGCAGCTCAGGGGCCTGGGGCTATGGCTACACCTTC
TRBD1,TRBJ2-3,few,TRBV4-1,CASSQDDRGTDTQYF,TGCGCCAGCAGCCAAGATGACAGGGGGACAGATACGCAGTATTTT
TRBD1,TRBJ2-2,-,TRBV4-1,CASSARPGTGNTGELFF,TGCGCCAGCAGCGCGAGACCCGGGACAGGGAACACCGGGGAGCTGTTTTTT
TRBD1,TRBJ1-1,-,TRBV20-1,CSASPDRGGFF,TGCAGTGCTAGCCCGGACAGGGGGGGTTTCTTT
TRBD1,TRBJ2-3,-,TRBV25-1,CASRTGQGTQYF,TGTGCCAGCAGGACCGGACAGGGAACGCAGTATTTT
TRBD1,TRBJ2-2,-,TRBV13,CASSANRGDTGELFF,TGTGCCAGCAGCGCGAACAGGGGGGACACCGGGGAGCTGTTTTTT
-,TRBJ2-3,-,TRBV4-3,CASSSRQADTQYF,TGCGCCAGCAGCTCACGACAGGCCGATACGCAGTATTTT
TRBD1,TRBJ1-5,-,TRBV6-6,CASSYSPDRAQPQHF,TGTGCCAGCAGTTACAGTCCGGACAGGGCTCAGCCCCAGCATTTT
-,TRBJ2-1,-,TRBV9,CASSVERGRENEQFF,TGTGCCAGCAGCGTAGAACGGGGGCGGGAGAATGAGCAGTTCTTC
TRBD2,TRBJ2-2,-,TRBV7-8,CASSQQRGGHTGELFF,TGTGCCAGCAGCCAACAGCGGGGGGGCCACACCGGGGAGCTGTTTTTT
TRBD2,TRBJ2-7,-,TRBV19,CATRWTSGGSYEQYF,TGTGCCACCCGTTGGACTAGCGGGGGGTCCTACGAGCAGTACTTC
-,TRBJ2-7,-,TRBV4-2,CASSQGRAALAEQYF,TGTGCCAGCAGCCAAGGCAGGGCCGCGCTCGCCGAGCAGTACTTC